The TCR beta chain under discussion was sequenced for a study of blood T cell repertoires in COVID-19. Profiling relied on immunoSEQ multiplex PCR, and the TCRdb table lists in-frame clones only, not all of them. The sample shows roughly 250,000 clones, just over 90% of them seen only once. Cohort 3 donors were reported recovered after two negative PCRs, clearance, or symptom resolution. This TCR derives from a woman aged 18-30 years who had recovered from COVID-19. The sequenced sample consisted of PBMCs or T cells enriched from blood (not recorded which).

The CDR3 loop is CSVDYEAFF. The CDR3 bases are TGCAGCGTTGACTATGAAGCTTTCTTT. This sequence joins TRBV29-1 and TRBJ1-1; no firm D call. CDR1 SQVTM and CDR2 ANQGSEA come from the germline V gene. The V end lost 3 bases, the J end lost 7 bases, and 3 bases lay between the germline ends. The CDR3 is 9 amino acids. The full variable domain, in which reference TRBV29-1 and TRBJ1-1 provide the parts outside the CDR3, is SAVISQKPSRDICQRGTSLTIQCQVDSQVTMMFWYRQQPGQSLTLIATANQGSEATYESGFVIDKFPISRPNLTFSTLTVSNMSPEDSSIYLCSVDYEAFFGQGTRLTVV.